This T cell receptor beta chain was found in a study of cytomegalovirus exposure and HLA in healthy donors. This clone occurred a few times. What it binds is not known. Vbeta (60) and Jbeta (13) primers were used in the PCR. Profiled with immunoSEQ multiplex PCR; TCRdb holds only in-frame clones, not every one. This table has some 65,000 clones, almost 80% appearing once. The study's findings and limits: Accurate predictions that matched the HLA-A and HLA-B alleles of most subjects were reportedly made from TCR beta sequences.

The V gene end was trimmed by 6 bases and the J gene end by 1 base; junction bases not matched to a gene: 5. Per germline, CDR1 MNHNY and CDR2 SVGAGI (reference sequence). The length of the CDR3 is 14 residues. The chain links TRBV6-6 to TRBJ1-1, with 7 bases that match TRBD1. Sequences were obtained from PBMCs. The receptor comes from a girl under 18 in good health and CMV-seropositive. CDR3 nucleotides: TGTGCCAGCAGATCAAGGACAGGGAACACTGAAGCTTTCTTT. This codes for CASRSRTGNTEAFF.